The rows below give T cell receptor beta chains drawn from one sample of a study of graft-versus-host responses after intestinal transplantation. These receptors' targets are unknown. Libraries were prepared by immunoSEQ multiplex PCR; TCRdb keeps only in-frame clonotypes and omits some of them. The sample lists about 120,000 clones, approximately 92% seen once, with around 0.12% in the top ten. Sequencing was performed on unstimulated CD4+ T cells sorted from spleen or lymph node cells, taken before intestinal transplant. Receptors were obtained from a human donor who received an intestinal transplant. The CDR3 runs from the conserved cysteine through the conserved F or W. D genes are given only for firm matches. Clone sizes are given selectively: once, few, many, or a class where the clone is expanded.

TGCGCCAGCAGTGACGGACTAGCGGGAGGGGGTGAGCAGTTCTTC | CASSDGLAGGGEQFF | TRBD2 | NA | TRBV10-1 | 15 | TRBJ2-1
TGTGCCTGGACCCGCGACATTACCTACGAGCAGTACTTC | CAWTRDITYEQYF | NA | NA | TRBV30 | 13 | TRBJ2-7
TGTGCCAGCGGCCCAATTCGCTACGAGCAGTACTTC | CASGPIRYEQYF | NA | NA | TRBV11-2 | 12 | TRBJ2-7
TGTGCCAGCAGCCCCCGGCTCCTACCCTCCTACGAGCAGTACTTC | CASSPRLLPSYEQYF | NA | NA | TRBV14 | 15 | TRBJ2-7
TGTGCTAGCAGCAGAGAGCCCGTTCTAGGTAGGAGCTCCTACAATGAGCAGTTCTTC | CASSREPVLGRSSYNEQFF | NA | NA | TRBV7-7 | 19 | TRBJ2-1
TGTGCCAGCAGTTTCCTAACTGGAACTAACTATGGCTACACCTTC | CASSFLTGTNYGYTF | NA | NA | TRBV28 | 15 | TRBJ1-2
TGTGCCAGCTCACTGCGTGAAAATGAGCAGTTCTTC | CASSLRENEQFF | NA | NA | TRBV18 | 12 | TRBJ2-1
TGTGCCAGCTCACAGGGGGACCGGGAAGGCTACACCTTC | CASSQGDREGYTF | NA | NA | TRBV18 | 13 | TRBJ1-2
TGTGCCATCGGGGGACAGTTAAGCACAGATACGCAGTATTTT | CAIGGQLSTDTQYF | TRBD1 | NA | TRBV10-3 | 14 | TRBJ2-3
TGCAGCGTTGTGGGCGGGAGGAACTACGAGCAGTACTTC | CSVVGGRNYEQYF | TRBD2 | once | TRBV29-1 | 13 | TRBJ2-7
TGTGCCAGCAGCTCCGGGGCCGGGAACATTCAGTACTTC | CASSSGAGNIQYF | NA | NA | TRBV7-3 | 13 | TRBJ2-4
TGTGCCAGCAGTTTCGTGACAGGGAAAGTGGCCACTGAAGCTTTCTTT | CASSFVTGKVATEAFF | TRBD1 | NA | TRBV27 | 16 | TRBJ1-1
TGTGCCAGCAGTGCTACAGGTTCCTATCAGCCCCAGCATTTT | CASSATGSYQPQHF | NA | NA | TRBV6-6 | 14 | TRBJ1-5
TGTGCCAGCTCACCCGTTACGAACTACGAGCAGTACTTC | CASSPVTNYEQYF | NA | once | TRBV18 | 13 | TRBJ2-7
TGCGCCAGCAGCTTAGGGACAGGCCTGAACGAGCAGTACTTC | CASSLGTGLNEQYF | TRBD1 | NA | TRBV5-1 | 14 | TRBJ2-7
TGCGCCAGCAGCCAAGAAACAAGTTTGCTTTATTGGGGGACTGAAGCTTTCTTT | CASSQETSLLYWGTEAFF | NA | NA | TRBV4-1 | 18 | TRBJ1-1
TGTGCCAGCAGTTACTCTCTCCGGGAAGCGTCTCCTAACTATGGCTACACCTTC | CASSYSLREASPNYGYTF | NA | NA | TRBV6-7 | 18 | TRBJ1-2
TGCGCCAGCAGCTTGAGCAGGGGAGTAGATACGCAGTATTTT | CASSLSRGVDTQYF | NA | once | TRBV5-1 | 14 | TRBJ2-3
TGTGCCAGCGGTCCCTCGGGGGTCGGGGAGACCCAGTACTTC | CASGPSGVGETQYF | NA | NA | TRBV2 | 14 | TRBJ2-5
TGTGCCAGCAGCCTTGGGGACGGACCCTATTCTGAAGCTTTCTTT | CASSLGDGPYSEAFF | NA | NA | TRBV7-2 | 15 | TRBJ1-1
TGCGCCAGCAGTGAATCCAGCGTATCAGATACGCAGTATTTT | CASSESSVSDTQYF | NA | NA | TRBV10-1 | 14 | TRBJ2-3
TGTGCCAGCAGCTTAGAGCCCCCAAAGTTAAGCGGGAGTCCCAATGAGCAGTTCTTC | CASSLEPPKLSGSPNEQFF | TRBD2 | NA | TRBV11-2 | 19 | TRBJ2-1
TGTGCTAGTGGACAAGACAGGGCTGAAGCTTTCTTT | CASGQDRAEAFF | TRBD1 | NA | TRBV12-5 | 12 | TRBJ1-1
TGTGCCAGCAGTCTCTCAAACTACAATGAGCAGTTCTTC | CASSLSNYNEQFF | NA | NA | TRBV7-9 | 13 | TRBJ2-1
TGTGCCAGCAGTGAATACCTGGGGACTAGCGGAGACACCGGGGAGCTGTTTTTT | CASSEYLGTSGDTGELFF | TRBD2 | NA | TRBV25-1 | 18 | TRBJ2-2
TGTGCCAGCAGTTTAAGCCTAGACTACGAGCAGTACTTC | CASSLSLDYEQYF | NA | NA | TRBV28 | 13 | TRBJ2-7
TGTGCCAGCAGTTTGTACAGGGGGCCCTACGAGCAGTACTTC | CASSLYRGPYEQYF | TRBD1 | NA | TRBV6-5 | 14 | TRBJ2-7
TGCGCCAGCAGCTTCACAGGGGGCCCTGAAGCTTTCTTT | CASSFTGGPEAFF | TRBD1 | NA | TRBV5-1 | 13 | TRBJ1-1
TGTGCCAGCAGCCAGGGCTCGGTGGGTCAGCCCCAGCATTTT | CASSQGSVGQPQHF | NA | NA | TRBV13 | 14 | TRBJ1-5
TGTGCCAGCAGTGTGTATGGGGGGGCAGGCAATCAGCCCCAGCATTTT | CASSVYGGAGNQPQHF | NA | NA | TRBV6-1 | 16 | TRBJ1-5
TGTGCCAGCAGAATGACAGGGGCTAACTATGGCTACACCTTC | CASRMTGANYGYTF | TRBD1 | NA | TRBV28 | 14 | TRBJ1-2
TGTGCCAGCAGCCGGGGGGCCCTCGGGGTGCAGCCCCAGCATTTT | CASSRGALGVQPQHF | NA | NA | TRBV7-8 | 15 | TRBJ1-5
TGCGCCAGCAGCTACGCCGGGACAGGGGAAGAGACCCAGTACTTC | CASSYAGTGEETQYF | TRBD1 | NA | TRBV5-1 | 15 | TRBJ2-5
TGTGCCAGCTCACCACGGGTTGGGGGTTTGTACAATGAGCAGTTCTTC | CASSPRVGGLYNEQFF | NA | NA | TRBV18 | 16 | TRBJ2-1
TGCGCCAGCAGCTTACGTGGTGCTAGCTCCGGCGGCGAGCAGTACTTC | CASSLRGASSGGEQYF | NA | NA | TRBV5-1 | 16 | TRBJ2-7
TGTGCCAGTAGCCTAAGGGAACACCCGGGCTCCTACGAGCAGTACTTC | CASSLREHPGSYEQYF | NA | NA | TRBV19 | 16 | TRBJ2-7
TGTGCCAGCAGGAGGACAGGGTCTCAAGAGACCCAGTACTTC | CASRRTGSQETQYF | TRBD1 | NA | TRBV27 | 14 | TRBJ2-5
TGTGCCAGCAGTGAACGGTTGCTCTACGAGCAGTACTTC | CASSERLLYEQYF | NA | few | TRBV6-1 | 13 | TRBJ2-7
TGTGCCAGCAGTTACTCTACGGGAGGGTCTTTTTTCGAGCAGTACTTC | CASSYSTGGSFFEQYF | TRBD2 | NA | TRBV6-5 | 16 | TRBJ2-7
TGCAGCGCCGAGAGCGCTGAAGCTTTCTTT | CSAESAEAFF | NA | NA | TRBV29-1 | 10 | TRBJ1-1
TGCGCCAGCAGCCCGGGACTCCGGCATACGCAGTATTTT | CASSPGLRHTQYF | NA | NA | TRBV5-1 | 13 | TRBJ2-3